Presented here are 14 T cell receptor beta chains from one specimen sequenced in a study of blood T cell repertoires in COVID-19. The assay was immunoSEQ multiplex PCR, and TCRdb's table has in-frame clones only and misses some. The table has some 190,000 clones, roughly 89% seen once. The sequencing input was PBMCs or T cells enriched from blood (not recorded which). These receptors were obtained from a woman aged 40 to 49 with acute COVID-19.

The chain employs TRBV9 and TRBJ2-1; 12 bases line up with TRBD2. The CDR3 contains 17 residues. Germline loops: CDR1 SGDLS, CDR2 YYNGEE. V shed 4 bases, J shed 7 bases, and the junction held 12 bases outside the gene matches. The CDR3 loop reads CASSSSPRTSGINEQFF. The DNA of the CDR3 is TGTGCCAGCAGCTCCTCACCAAGGACTAGCGGGATAAATGAGCAGTTCTTC.

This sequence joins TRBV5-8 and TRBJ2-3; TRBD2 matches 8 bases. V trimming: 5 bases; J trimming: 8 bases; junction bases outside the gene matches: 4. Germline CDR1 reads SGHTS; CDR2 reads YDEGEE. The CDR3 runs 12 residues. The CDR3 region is CASSRLATTQYF. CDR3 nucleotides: TGTGCCAGCAGTCGACTAGCGACTACGCAGTATTTT.

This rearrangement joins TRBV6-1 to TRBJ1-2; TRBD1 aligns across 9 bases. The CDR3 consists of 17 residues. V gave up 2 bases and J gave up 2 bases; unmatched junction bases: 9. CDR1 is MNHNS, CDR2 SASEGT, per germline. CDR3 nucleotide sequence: TGTGCCAGCAGTGAAATAACAGGGGGCTTGGGCAACTATGGCTACACCTTC. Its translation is CASSEITGGLGNYGYTF.

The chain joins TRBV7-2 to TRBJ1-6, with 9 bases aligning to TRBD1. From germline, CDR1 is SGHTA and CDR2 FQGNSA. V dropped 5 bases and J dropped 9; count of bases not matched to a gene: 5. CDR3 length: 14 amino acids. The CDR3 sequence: CASSTGGPSSPLHF. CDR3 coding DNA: TGTGCCAGCAGCACAGGGGGCCCCAGTTCACCCCTCCACTTT.

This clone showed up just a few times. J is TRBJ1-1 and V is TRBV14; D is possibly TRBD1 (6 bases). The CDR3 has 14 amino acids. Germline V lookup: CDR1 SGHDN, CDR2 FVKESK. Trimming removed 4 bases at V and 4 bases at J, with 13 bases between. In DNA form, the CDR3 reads TGTGCCAGCAGCCCCAAGGGGGGGCTCACTGAAGCTTTCTTT. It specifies CASSPKGGLTEAFF.

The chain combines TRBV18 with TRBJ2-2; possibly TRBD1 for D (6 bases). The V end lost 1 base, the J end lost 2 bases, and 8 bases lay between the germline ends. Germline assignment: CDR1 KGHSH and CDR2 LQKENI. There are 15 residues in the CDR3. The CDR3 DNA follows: TGTGCCAGCTCACCACGACAGGAAAACACCGGGGAGCTGTTTTTT. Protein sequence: CASSPRQENTGELFF.

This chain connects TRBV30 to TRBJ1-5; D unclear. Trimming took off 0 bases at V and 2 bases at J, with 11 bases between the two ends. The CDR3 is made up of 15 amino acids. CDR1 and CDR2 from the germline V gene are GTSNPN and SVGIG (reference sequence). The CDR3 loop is CAWSVGRKGNQPQHF. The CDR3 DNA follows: TGTGCCTGGAGTGTAGGCAGGAAGGGCAATCAGCCCCAGCATTTT.

The CDR3 coding sequence is TGCGCCAGCAGCCACGCTCCCGAAAAGGGGAGCAATCAGCCCCAGCATTTT. Translating gives CASSHAPEKGSNQPQHF. The gene calls are TRBV4-1 and TRBJ1-5; tentative D call: TRBD1 (5 bases). V was trimmed by 3 bases and J by 1 base, leaving 16 bases between them. The germline V gene encodes CDR1 MGHRA and CDR2 YSYEKL. CDR3 size: 17 residues.

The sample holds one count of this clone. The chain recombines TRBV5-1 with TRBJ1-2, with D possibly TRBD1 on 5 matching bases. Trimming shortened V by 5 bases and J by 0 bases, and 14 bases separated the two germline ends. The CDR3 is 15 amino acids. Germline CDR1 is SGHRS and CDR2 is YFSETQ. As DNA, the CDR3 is TGCGCCAGCAGGTCGACAGACCCGGCTAACTATGGCTACACCTTC. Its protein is CASRSTDPANYGYTF. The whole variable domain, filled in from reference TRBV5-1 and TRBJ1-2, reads KAGVTQTPRYLIKTRGQQVTLSCSPISGHRSVSWYQQTPGQGLQFLFEYFSETQRNKGNFPGRFSGRQFSNSRSEMNVSTLELGDSALYLCASRSTDPANYGYTFGSGTRLTVV.

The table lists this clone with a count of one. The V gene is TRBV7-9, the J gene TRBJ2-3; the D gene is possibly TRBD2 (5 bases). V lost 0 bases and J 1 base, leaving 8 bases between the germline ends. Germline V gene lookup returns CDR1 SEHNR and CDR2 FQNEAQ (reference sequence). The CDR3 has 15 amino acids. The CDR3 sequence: CASSLAARGTDTQYF. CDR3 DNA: TGTGCCAGCAGCTTAGCGGCGAGGGGCACAGATACGCAGTATTTT.

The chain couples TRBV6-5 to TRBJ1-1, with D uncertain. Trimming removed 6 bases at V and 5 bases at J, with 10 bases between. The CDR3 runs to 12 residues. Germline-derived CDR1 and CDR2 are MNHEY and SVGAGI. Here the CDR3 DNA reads TGTGCCAGCAGCCCCTCCGGGACTGAAGCTTTCTTT. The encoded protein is CASSPSGTEAFF.

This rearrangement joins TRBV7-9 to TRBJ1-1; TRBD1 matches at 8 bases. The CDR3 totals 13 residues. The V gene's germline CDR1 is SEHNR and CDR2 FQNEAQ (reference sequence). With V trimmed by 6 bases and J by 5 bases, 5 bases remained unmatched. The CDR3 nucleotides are TGTGCCAGCAGGGGACAGGCGGGGACTGAAGCTTTCTTT. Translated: CASRGQAGTEAFF. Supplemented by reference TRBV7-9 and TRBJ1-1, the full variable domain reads DTGVSQNPRHKITKRGQNVTFRCDPISEHNRLYWYRQTLGQGPEFLTYFQNEAQLEKSRLLSDRFSAERPKGSFSTLEIQRTEQGDSAMYLCASRGQAGTEAFFGQGTRLTVV.

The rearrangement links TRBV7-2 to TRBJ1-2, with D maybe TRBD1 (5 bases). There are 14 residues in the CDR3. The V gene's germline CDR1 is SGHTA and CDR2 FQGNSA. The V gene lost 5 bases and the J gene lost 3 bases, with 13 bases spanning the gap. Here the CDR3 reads CASSAGRPDYGYTF. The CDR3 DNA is TGTGCCAGCAGCGCGGGACGCCCGGACTATGGCTACACCTTC.

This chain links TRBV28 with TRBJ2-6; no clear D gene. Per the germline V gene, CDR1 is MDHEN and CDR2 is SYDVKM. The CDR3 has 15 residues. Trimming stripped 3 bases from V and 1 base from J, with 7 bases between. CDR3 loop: CASSFSGSGANVLTF. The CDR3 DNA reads TGTGCCAGCAGTTTTTCAGGTTCTGGGGCCAACGTCCTGACTTTC.